These T cell receptor beta chains were read from a single sample in a study of T cell responses to AZD1222 COVID-19 vaccine. Produced via immunoSEQ multiplex PCR; TCRdb's table is partial and in-frame only. This sample has approximately 160,000 clones, with 90% to 95% found just once. The material was peripheral blood, obtained 28 days after the second AZD1222 dose. The receptors originated from an adult who received the AZD1222 COVID-19 vaccine. CDR3s include the opening cysteine and the closing phenylalanine or tryptophan. A D gene is named only where the DNA matches it firmly. Clone size appears in some rows only: once, few, many, or a class for an expanded clone.

CDR3 | DNA | size | V | D | J
CASSIFRAGTSYNEQFF | TGTGCCAGTAGTATATTTCGGGCAGGGACTAGTTACAATGAGCAGTTCTTC | NA | TRBV19 | TRBD2 | TRBJ2-1
CASSEPGPLMEKLFF | TGTGCCAGCAGTGAACCCGGGCCCCTCATGGAAAAACTGTTTTTT | NA | TRBV6-1 | NA | TRBJ1-4
CASSSGTSGYNEQFF | TGTGCCAGCTCGTCCGGGACTAGCGGATACAATGAGCAGTTCTTC | NA | TRBV18 | TRBD2 | TRBJ2-1
CASSEGSRSYEQYF | TGTGCCAGCAGTGAAGGAAGCAGGTCCTACGAGCAGTACTTC | NA | TRBV6-1 | NA | TRBJ2-7
CSVGDHGYTF | TGCAGCGTTGGGGATCATGGCTACACCTTC | few | TRBV29-1 | NA | TRBJ1-2
CASSLEGTVGNEKLFF | TGTGCCAGCAGCTTAGAGGGGACCGTTGGCAATGAAAAACTGTTTTTT | NA | TRBV11-2 | NA | TRBJ1-4
CASSSLAGITDTQYF | TGTGCCAGCAGTTCACTAGCGGGAATCACAGATACGCAGTATTTT | NA | TRBV28 | TRBD2 | TRBJ2-3
CASRARYNEQFF | TGTGCCAGCAGAGCAAGATACAATGAGCAGTTCTTC | NA | TRBV27 | NA | TRBJ2-1
CASSSGDRGYGTEAFF | TGTGCCAGTAGTAGCGGGGACAGAGGGTATGGCACTGAAGCTTTCTTT | NA | TRBV19 | TRBD1 | TRBJ1-1
CASSPGLGAGELFF | TGTGCCAGCAGCCCGGGACTAGGTGCTGGGGAGCTGTTTTTT | once | TRBV7-2 | TRBD2 | TRBJ2-2
CASSWRSSGNTGELFF | TGTGCCAGCAGCTGGAGGTCTAGCGGTAACACCGGGGAGCTGTTTTTT | NA | TRBV11-2 | TRBD2 | TRBJ2-2
CASSYGRIMNTEAFF | TGTGCCAGCAGTTACGGCAGAATTATGAACACTGAAGCTTTCTTT | NA | TRBV6-5 | NA | TRBJ1-1
CASNDQYTGELFF | TGTGCCAGTAACGACCAGTACACCGGGGAGCTGTTTTTT | once | TRBV19 | NA | TRBJ2-2
CASSGGSNQPQHF | TGTGCCAGCAGCGGGGGAAGCAATCAGCCCCAGCATTTT | NA | TRBV9 | NA | TRBJ1-5
CASSVEGLAGGRWNEQFF | TGTGCCAGCAGCGTAGAAGGACTAGCGGGAGGCCGCTGGAATGAGCAGTTCTTC | once | TRBV9 | TRBD2 | TRBJ2-1
CASSLFLSGSETQYF | TGTGCCAGCAGCTTATTCCTTAGCGGATCAGAGACCCAGTACTTC | NA | TRBV11-2 | NA | TRBJ2-5
CASTRLAGDRTFF | TGTGCCAGCACCAGACTAGCAGGGGACAGGACATTCTTC | once | TRBV12-3/TRBV12-4 | NA | TRBJ2-1
CASSEDRGYTGELFF | TGTGCCAGCAGTGAAGACAGGGGTTACACCGGGGAGCTGTTTTTT | NA | TRBV2 | TRBD1 | TRBJ2-2
CAATRTSGRRNEQFF | TGTGCCGCCACACGTACTAGCGGTAGACGGAATGAGCAGTTCTTC | NA | TRBV19 | TRBD2 | TRBJ2-1
CASSDWGQETQYF | TGTGCCAGCAGTGATTGGGGTCAAGAGACCCAGTACTTC | NA | TRBV6-1 | NA | TRBJ2-5
CASSLYTGANSPLHF | TGTGCCAGCAGCTTGTATACAGGGGCTAATTCACCCCTCCACTTT | many | TRBV5-4 | TRBD1 | TRBJ1-6
CAWSGPPGQAPHEAFF | TGTGCCTGGAGTGGGCCCCCGGGACAGGCTCCCCATGAAGCTTTCTTT | once | TRBV30 | TRBD1 | TRBJ1-1
CATGGRGDTQYF | TGTGCCACCGGCGGTCGAGGAGATACGCAGTATTTT | NA | TRBV24-1 | NA | TRBJ2-3
CASSWGGLVYEQYF | TGTGCCAGCAGCTGGGGGGGACTAGTCTACGAGCAGTACTTC | NA | TRBV5-5 | TRBD2 | TRBJ2-7
CAIRAGGWYEQYF | TGTGCCATCAGGGCGGGAGGGTGGTACGAGCAGTACTTC | NA | TRBV10-3 | TRBD2 | TRBJ2-7
CASDGTGGGPNYGYTF | TGTGCCAGCGACGGGACAGGGGGAGGACCGAACTATGGCTACACCTTC | NA | TRBV9 | TRBD1 | TRBJ1-2
CASSPRTGQGSLETQYF | TGTGCCAGCTCACCTAGAACGGGACAGGGAAGTCTGGAGACCCAGTACTTC | NA | TRBV18 | TRBD1 | TRBJ2-5
CAISDGSSYNSPLHF | TGTGCCATCAGTGACGGGAGCTCCTATAATTCACCCCTCCACTTT | NA | TRBV10-3 | NA | TRBJ1-6
CASSLDTSGEQFF | TGTGCCAGCAGCTTAGATACTAGCGGGGAGCAGTTCTTC | NA | TRBV11-3 | TRBD2 | TRBJ2-1
CASSQLLGGGNSPLHF | TGTGCCAGCAGCCAACTATTGGGGGGCGGCAATTCACCCCTCCACTTT | NA | TRBV3-1/TRBV3-2 | NA | TRBJ1-6
CASSRGTGTYNEQFF | TGCGCCAGCAGCCGCGGGACAGGGACCTACAATGAGCAGTTCTTC | NA | TRBV4-3 | TRBD1 | TRBJ2-1
CASTPTWGGTEAFF | TGTGCCAGCACCCCGACATGGGGTGGCACTGAAGCTTTCTTT | NA | TRBV7-8 | NA | TRBJ1-1
CASSPPFSVLDSDEQFF | TGTGCCAGCAGCCCACCCTTTAGCGTGTTAGATTCGGATGAGCAGTTCTTC | NA | TRBV7-9 | NA | TRBJ2-1
CASSLKPAGLDYGYTF | TGTGCCAGCAGCTTAAAGCCTGCGGGCCTGGACTATGGCTACACCTTC | NA | TRBV7-9 | NA | TRBJ1-2
CAIGTSGISTDTQYF | TGTGCCATCGGGACTAGCGGGATTAGCACAGATACGCAGTATTTT | NA | TRBV28 | TRBD2 | TRBJ2-3
CASSLFVRGAQTQYF | TGTGCCAGCAGCTTATTCGTCAGGGGCGCCCAGACCCAGTACTTC | NA | TRBV7-9 | NA | TRBJ2-5
CATSRDRGGNYGYTF | TGTGCCACCAGCAGAGATCGAGGGGGTAACTATGGCTACACCTTC | NA | TRBV15 | NA | TRBJ1-2
CAWSPEGGKLFF | TGTGCCTGGAGCCCGGAAGGGGGAAAACTGTTTTTT | NA | TRBV30 | NA | TRBJ1-4
CATSDPQGWQYF | TGTGCCACCAGTGATCCGCAGGGGTGGCAGTACTTC | NA | TRBV24-1 | NA | TRBJ2-7
CASSSAGGSYNEQFF | TGCGCCAGCAGCTCCGCGGGGGGTTCCTACAATGAGCAGTTCTTC | NA | TRBV5-1 | TRBD2 | TRBJ2-1
CASSQRAGTGGGEQYF | TGTGCCAGCAGTCAGCGTGCCGGGACAGGGGGCGGCGAGCAGTACTTC | NA | TRBV2 | TRBD1 | TRBJ2-7
CASSLGVGGELFF | TGTGCCAGCAGTTTAGGGGTGGGCGGGGAGCTGTTTTTT | NA | TRBV27 | NA | TRBJ2-2
CASSLKREGPDTQYF | TGCGCCAGCAGCCTGAAGCGGGAGGGGCCAGATACGCAGTATTTT | NA | TRBV5-1 | TRBD2 | TRBJ2-3
CASSQDQTANEQFF | TGCGCCAGCAGCCAAGATCAAACAGCGAATGAGCAGTTCTTC | NA | TRBV4-1 | NA | TRBJ2-1
CASSWPGQGNGYTF | TGTGCCAGCAGCTGGCCGGGACAGGGTAACGGCTACACCTTC | NA | TRBV5-4 | TRBD1 | TRBJ1-2
CASSLQPRDRLNTEAFF | TGCGCCAGCAGCTTGCAGCCCCGGGACAGACTTAACACTGAAGCTTTCTTT | NA | TRBV5-1 | TRBD1 | TRBJ1-1
CASSVAGDSNAGNTEAFF | TGTGCCAGCAGCGTAGCTGGGGACAGTAATGCCGGGAACACTGAAGCTTTCTTT | NA | TRBV9 | TRBD1 | TRBJ1-1
CASSAGTGTYEQYF | TGTGCCAGTAGTGCCGGGACAGGGACCTACGAGCAGTACTTC | NA | TRBV19 | TRBD1 | TRBJ2-7
CATSEPGQGAGGYTF | TGTGCCACCAGTGAACCGGGACAGGGGGCTGGTGGCTACACCTTC | NA | TRBV24-1 | TRBD1 | TRBJ1-2
CASSRRWENGGAFF | TGCGCCAGCAGCCGTAGGTGGGAAAACGGAGGGGCTTTCTTT | NA | TRBV5-1 | NA | TRBJ1-1
CASSLNRGNTEAFF | TGTGCCAGCAGCTTGAACAGGGGGAACACTGAAGCTTTCTTT | NA | TRBV27 | TRBD1 | TRBJ1-1
CASSLGAPGYNEQFF | TGTGCCAGCAGCTTAGGGGCACCAGGGTACAATGAGCAGTTCTTC | NA | TRBV7-6 | NA | TRBJ2-1
CSARGDTQYF | TGCAGTGCCCGCGGAGATACGCAGTATTTT | NA | TRBV20-1 | NA | TRBJ2-3
CASSLIGGRTEAFF | TGTGCCAGCAGTTTAATAGGGGGGAGGACTGAAGCTTTCTTT | NA | TRBV28 | NA | TRBJ1-1